A single T cell receptor (beta chain) is shown here with its context. The antigen is not known. These data belong to a study of T cells in Graves' hyperthyroidism and ophthalmopathy. Broader study findings: For ophthalmopathy, model prediction preceded onset by a median about 6 months. Blood also showed most of the thyroid clonotypes that were expanded above 0.001.

TCR beta CDR3 sequences were amplified from RNA transcripts. TCR CDR3 regions were first amplified by RT-PCR with HTBI primers. MiXCR, run by TCRdb on the multiplex PCR reads, gives a single entry per CDR3 protein. The sample contains around 300,000 distinct CDR3 sequences, over 11% of which appear only once. Per germline, CDR1 SGHRS and CDR2 YFSETQ. This CDR3 is built from 15 residues. Trimming removed 4 bases from V and 4 bases from J; junction bases left unmatched: 8. Material for sequencing was blood. The chain recombines TRBV5-1 with TRBJ2-3; TRBD1 agrees at 8 bases. This clonotype was obtained from a woman in her thirties with Graves' hyperthyroidism. The CDR3 sequence: CASSRTGRGPDTQYF. CDR3 DNA: TGCGCCAGCAGCCGGACAGGGCGAGGTCCAGATACGCAGTATTTT.